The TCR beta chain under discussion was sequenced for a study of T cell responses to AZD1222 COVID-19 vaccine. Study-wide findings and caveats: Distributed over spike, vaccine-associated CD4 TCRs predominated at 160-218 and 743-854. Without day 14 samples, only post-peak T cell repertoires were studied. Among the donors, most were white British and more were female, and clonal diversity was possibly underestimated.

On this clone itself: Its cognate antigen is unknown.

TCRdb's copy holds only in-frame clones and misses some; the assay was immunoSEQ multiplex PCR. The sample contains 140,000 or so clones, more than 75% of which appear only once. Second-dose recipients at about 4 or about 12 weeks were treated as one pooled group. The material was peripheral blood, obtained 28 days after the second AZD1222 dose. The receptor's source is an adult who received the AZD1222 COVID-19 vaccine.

CDR3 sequence reads: CASMFGQGASEQFF. DNA of the CDR3: TGCGCCAGCATGTTTGGACAGGGGGCGTCTGAGCAGTTCTTC. The chain combines TRBV5-1 with TRBJ2-1; TRBD1 agrees at 11 bases. With 6 bases clipped from V and 9 bases from J, the junction kept 8 bases outside the gene matches. This CDR3 region has 14 residues. The germline V gene encodes CDR1 SGHRS and CDR2 YFSETQ. Based on the CDR3 plus reference TRBV5-1 and TRBJ2-1, the full variable domain is KAGVTQTPRYLIKTRGQQVTLSCSPISGHRSVSWYQQTPGQGLQFLFEYFSETQRNKGNFPGRFSGRQFSNSRSEMNVSTLELGDSALYLCASMFGQGASEQFFGPGTRLTVL.